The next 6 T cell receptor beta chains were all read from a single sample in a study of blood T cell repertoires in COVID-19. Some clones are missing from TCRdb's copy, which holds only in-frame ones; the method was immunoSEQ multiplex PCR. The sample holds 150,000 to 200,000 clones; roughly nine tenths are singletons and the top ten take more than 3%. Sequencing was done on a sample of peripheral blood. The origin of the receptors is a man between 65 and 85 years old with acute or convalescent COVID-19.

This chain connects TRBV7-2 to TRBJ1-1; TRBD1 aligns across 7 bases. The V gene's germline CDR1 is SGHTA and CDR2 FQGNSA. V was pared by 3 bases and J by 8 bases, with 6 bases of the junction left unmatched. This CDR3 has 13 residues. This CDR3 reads CASSFGDRVEAFF. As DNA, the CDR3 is TGTGCCAGCAGCTTTGGAGACAGGGTGGAAGCTTTCTTT.

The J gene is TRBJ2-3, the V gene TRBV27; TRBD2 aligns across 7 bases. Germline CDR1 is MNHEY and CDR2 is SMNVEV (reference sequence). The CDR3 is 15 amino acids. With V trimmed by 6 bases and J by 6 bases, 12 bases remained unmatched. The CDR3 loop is CASRGRTRASDTQYF. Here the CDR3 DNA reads TGTGCCAGCAGGGGGCGGACTAGGGCATCGGATACGCAGTATTTT.

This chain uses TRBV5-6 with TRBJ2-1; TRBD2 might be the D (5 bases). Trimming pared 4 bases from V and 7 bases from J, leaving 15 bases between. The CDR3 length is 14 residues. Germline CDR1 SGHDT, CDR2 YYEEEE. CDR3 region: CASSLLGADNEQFF. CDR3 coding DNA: TGTGCCAGCAGCCTCTTGGGAGCAGATAATGAGCAGTTCTTC.

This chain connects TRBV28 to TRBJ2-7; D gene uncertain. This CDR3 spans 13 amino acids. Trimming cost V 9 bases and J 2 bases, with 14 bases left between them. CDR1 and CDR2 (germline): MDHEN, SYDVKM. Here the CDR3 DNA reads TGTGCCAGTCGGCCTTGGCGGACCTACGAGCAGTACTTC. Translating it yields CASRPWRTYEQYF.

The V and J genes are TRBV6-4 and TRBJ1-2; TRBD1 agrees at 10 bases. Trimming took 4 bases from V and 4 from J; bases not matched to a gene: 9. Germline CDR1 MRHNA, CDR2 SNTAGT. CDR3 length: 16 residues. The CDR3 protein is CASSAGTGAIGYGYTF. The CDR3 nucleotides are TGTGCCAGCAGTGCTGGGACAGGGGCGATTGGCTATGGCTACACCTTC.

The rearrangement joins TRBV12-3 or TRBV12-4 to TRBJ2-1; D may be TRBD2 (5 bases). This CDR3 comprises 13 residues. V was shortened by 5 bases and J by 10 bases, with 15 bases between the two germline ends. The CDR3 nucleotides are TGTGCCAGCAGTCCCCGGGGAAGACGGGAGCAGTTCTTC. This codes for CASSPRGRREQFF.